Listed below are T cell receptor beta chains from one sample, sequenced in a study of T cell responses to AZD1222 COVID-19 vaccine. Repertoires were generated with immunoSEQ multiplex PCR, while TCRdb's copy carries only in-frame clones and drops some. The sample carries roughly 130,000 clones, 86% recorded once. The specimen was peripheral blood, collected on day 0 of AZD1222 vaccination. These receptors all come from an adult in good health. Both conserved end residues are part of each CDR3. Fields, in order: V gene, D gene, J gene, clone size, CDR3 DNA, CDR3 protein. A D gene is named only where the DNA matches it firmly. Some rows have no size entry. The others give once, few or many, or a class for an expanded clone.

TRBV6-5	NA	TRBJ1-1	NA	TGTGCCAGTCGAAATAGGGTTGGCGGAACTGAAGCTTTCTTT	CASRNRVGGTEAFF
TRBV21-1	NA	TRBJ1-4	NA	TGTGCCAGCAGCACAGACAGTTTCCCACCAACTAATGAAAAACTGTTTTTT	CASSTDSFPPTNEKLFF
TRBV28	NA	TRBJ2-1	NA	TGTGCCAGCAGTTTACTTTTTGAGAAGTTCTTC	CASSLLFEKFF
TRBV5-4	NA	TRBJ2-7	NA	TGTGCCAGCAGCTTGGGGGCAACCCAGACTTACGAGCAGTACTTC	CASSLGATQTYEQYF
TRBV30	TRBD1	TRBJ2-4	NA	TGTGCCTGGAGAGCCCTTGGGACAGCCTTGGACATTCAGTACTTC	CAWRALGTALDIQYF
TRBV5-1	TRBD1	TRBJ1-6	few	TGCGCCAGCTCCACCGGGACAGCTAGAGGGGGGAACCACTTT	CASSTGTARGGNHF
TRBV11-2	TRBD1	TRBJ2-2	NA	TGTGCCAGCACCATACAGGGGGTAGGCACCGGGGAGCTGTTTTTT	CASTIQGVGTGELFF
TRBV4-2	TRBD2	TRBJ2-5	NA	TGTGCCAGCAGCCAAACTAGCGGGGGGCAAGAGACCCAGTACTTC	CASSQTSGGQETQYF
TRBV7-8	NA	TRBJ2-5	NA	TGTGCCAGCAGCCGGGGACGAACTCAAGAGACCCAGTACTTC	CASSRGRTQETQYF
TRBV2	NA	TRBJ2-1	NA	TGTGCCGCCCAGGGGGGTGGTTACAATGAGCAGTTCTTC	CAAQGGGYNEQFF
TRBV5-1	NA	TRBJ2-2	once	TGCGCCAGCAGCTTGACAGGGCCACACACCGGGGAGCTGTTTTTT	CASSLTGPHTGELFF
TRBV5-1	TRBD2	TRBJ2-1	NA	TGCGCCAGCAAACAAGCGGGGGGTGCTCGTGAGCAGTTCTTC	CASKQAGGAREQFF
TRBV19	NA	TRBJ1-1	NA	TGTGCCAGTAGATACAGGTTGGACACTGAAGCTTTCTTT	CASRYRLDTEAFF
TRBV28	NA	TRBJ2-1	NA	TGTGCCAGCAGTTTGGGGACACGGCTTGGCAATGAGCAGTTCTTC	CASSLGTRLGNEQFF
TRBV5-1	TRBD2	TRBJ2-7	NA	TGCGCCAGTAAATTGGGAACTAGCGGGAGTCATAACGAGCAGTACTTC	CASKLGTSGSHNEQYF
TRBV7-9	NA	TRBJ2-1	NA	TGTGCCAGCCGTATACTAGCTAGGGATGAGCAGTTCTTC	CASRILARDEQFF
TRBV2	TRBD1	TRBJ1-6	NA	TGTGCCAGCAGGGGGACAGAAGATTCACCCCTCCACTTT	CASRGTEDSPLHF
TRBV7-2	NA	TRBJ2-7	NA	TGTGCCAGCAGCTTAGCGCAGGGACTCTCGGACGAGCAGTACTTC	CASSLAQGLSDEQYF
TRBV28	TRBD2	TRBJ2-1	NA	TGTGCCAGCAGTTTTATTGCGGGAGGGCCCCACAATGAGCAGTTCTTC	CASSFIAGGPHNEQFF
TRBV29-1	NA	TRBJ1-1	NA	TGCAGCGTTGAGGCGGATCGGGGGACTGAAGCTTTCTTT	CSVEADRGTEAFF
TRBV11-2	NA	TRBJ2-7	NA	TGTGCCAGCAGCCGGTCCGGGACGGGCATCCTCTACTACGAGCAGTACTTC	CASSRSGTGILYYEQYF
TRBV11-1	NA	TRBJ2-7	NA	TGTGCCAGCGGGGCAGGTGGAGGGTACGACGAGCAGTACTTC	CASGAGGGYDEQYF
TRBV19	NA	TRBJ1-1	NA	TGTGCCACTCACTCGGGGGAGAAGATTACTGAAGCTTTCTTT	CATHSGEKITEAFF
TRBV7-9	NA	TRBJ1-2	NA	TGTGCCAGCAGCTCCAGGAAGAAAGGGGAATCTTTGAGCTATGGCTACACCTTC	CASSSRKKGESLSYGYTF
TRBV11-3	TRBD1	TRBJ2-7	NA	TGTGCCAGCAGCTTAGTTCAGGGGGAGAGCTCCTACGAGCAGTACTTC	CASSLVQGESSYEQYF
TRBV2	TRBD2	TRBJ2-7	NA	TGTGCCAGCAGTGAATCCGGGACTAGCCCCTACGAGCAGTACTTC	CASSESGTSPYEQYF
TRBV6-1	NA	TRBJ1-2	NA	TGTGCCAGCAGTGAAGGGGTAGCTAGGGTTGGCTACACCTTC	CASSEGVARVGYTF
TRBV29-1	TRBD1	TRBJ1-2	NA	TGCAGCGTTGGAAGACAGGGCAACTATGGCTACACCTTC	CSVGRQGNYGYTF
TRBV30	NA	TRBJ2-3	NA	TGTGCCTGGACCTGGGACCCGAAAGATACGCAGTATTTT	CAWTWDPKDTQYF
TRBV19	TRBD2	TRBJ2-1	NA	TGTGCCAGTAGTATCAGTCTAGCGGGCTACAATGAGCAGTTCTTC	CASSISLAGYNEQFF
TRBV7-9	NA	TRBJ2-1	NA	TGTGCCAGCAGCTTGGACAGCAACAATGAGCAGTTCTTC	CASSLDSNNEQFF
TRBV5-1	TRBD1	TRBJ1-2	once	TGCGCCAGCAGACCGCCGACAGGGTGGGATGGCTACACCTTC	CASRPPTGWDGYTF
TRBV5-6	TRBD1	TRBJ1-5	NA	TGTGCCAGCAGCTCGCAGGGGGCGCGGGGCAATCAGCCCCAGCATTTT	CASSSQGARGNQPQHF
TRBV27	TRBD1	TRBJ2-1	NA	TGTGCCAGCCGTGAACAGGGGGCCGGCAATGAGCAGTTCTTC	CASREQGAGNEQFF
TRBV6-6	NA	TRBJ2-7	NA	TGTGCCAGCAACGGCAACTCCTACGAGCAGTACTTC	CASNGNSYEQYF
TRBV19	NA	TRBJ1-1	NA	TGTGCCAGTAGTATGAGTTTCTACACTGAAGCTTTCTTT	CASSMSFYTEAFF
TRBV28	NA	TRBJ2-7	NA	TGTGCCAGCAGCCTCTTTGGCGGGGCGGGGTACGAGCAGTACTTC	CASSLFGGAGYEQYF
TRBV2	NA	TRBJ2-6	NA	TGTGCCAGCAGTACAGAATCCTCTGGGGCCAACGTCCTGACTTTC	CASSTESSGANVLTF
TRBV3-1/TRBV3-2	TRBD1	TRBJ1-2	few	TGTGCCAGCAGCCAAATACAGGGGTTGGATGGCTACACCTTC	CASSQIQGLDGYTF
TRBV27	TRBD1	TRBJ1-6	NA	TGTGCCAGCAGACCCGGATCCGGGACAGGGGGCTCACCCCTCCACTTT	CASRPGSGTGGSPLHF
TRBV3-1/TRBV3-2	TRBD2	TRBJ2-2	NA	TGTGCCAGCAGCCAAACGTCGACTAGCGGGAGGGCCGGGGAGCTGTTTTTT	CASSQTSTSGRAGELFF
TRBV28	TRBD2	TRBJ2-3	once	TGTGCCAGCAGCAGTCCCCTAGCGGGAGAGACAGATACGCAGTATTTT	CASSSPLAGETDTQYF
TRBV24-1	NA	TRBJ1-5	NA	TGTGCCACCAGTGATTTGAGGGAACAGCTTTATAGCAATCAGCCCCAGCATTTT	CATSDLREQLYSNQPQHF
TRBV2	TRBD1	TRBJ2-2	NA	TGTGCCAGCAGACAGGGGATGGACACCGGGGAGCTGTTTTTT	CASRQGMDTGELFF
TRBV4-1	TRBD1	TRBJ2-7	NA	TGCGCCAGCAGCCAAGACAAGCGACAGGGGGCTTACGAGCAGTACTTC	CASSQDKRQGAYEQYF
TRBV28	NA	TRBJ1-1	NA	TGTGCCAGCAGTTTAATGGACTACACTGAAGCTTTCTTT	CASSLMDYTEAFF
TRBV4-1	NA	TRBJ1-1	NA	TGCGCCAGCAGCCAGGGGGCCGCAGGGGCGAACACTGAAGCTTTCTTT	CASSQGAAGANTEAFF
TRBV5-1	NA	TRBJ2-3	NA	TGCGCCAGCAGCTTGGAATCCGGAGATACGCAGTATTTT	CASSLESGDTQYF
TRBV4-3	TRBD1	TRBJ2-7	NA	TGCGCCAGCAGCCAAGGCAGGGGACAGGGGTGGCAGTACTTC	CASSQGRGQGWQYF
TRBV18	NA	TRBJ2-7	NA	TGTGCCAGCTCACTCCAGGGTATTCCCGACGCCTACGAGCAGTACTTC	CASSLQGIPDAYEQYF